Below, 10 T cell receptor beta chains from the same sample are listed, as sequenced in a study of blood T cell repertoires in COVID-19. The assay was immunoSEQ multiplex PCR, and TCRdb's table has in-frame clones only and misses some. Of roughly 340,000 clones in the sample, around 87% were seen once. The source material was PBMCs or T cells enriched from blood (not recorded which). Receptors were obtained from a man in his forties in a cohort exposed to, infected with or recovered from COVID-19 (not recorded which).

The V and J genes are TRBV4-1 and TRBJ2-1; the match to TRBD1 covers 8 bases. Germline-derived CDR1 and CDR2 are MGHRA and YSYEKL. The junction had 1 base not matched to a gene; V was cut back by 0 bases and J by 3 bases. CDR3 size: 15 residues. In nucleotides, the CDR3 is TGCGCCAGCAGCCAAGACAGGGGGCTCTACAATGAGCAGTTCTTC. This gives the protein CASSQDRGLYNEQFF.

J is TRBJ1-5 and V is TRBV18; D is uncertain. The CDR3 is 14 amino acids. The ends were cut back, 5 bases at V and 7 bases at J, with 15 bases in the middle. From germline, CDR1 is KGHSH and CDR2 LQKENI. The CDR3 is CASSTTEGNQPQHF. CDR3 DNA sequence: TGTGCCAGCTCAACGACCGAGGGTAACCAGCCCCAGCATTTT.

V and J are TRBV5-1 and TRBJ2-7; the match to TRBD2 covers 9 bases. The CDR3 has 15 residues. The germline V gene has CDR1 SGHRS and CDR2 YFSETQ. V dropped 3 bases and J dropped 4; count of bases not matched to a gene: 8. This chain's CDR3 is CASSSTNSGRYEQYF. DNA of the CDR3: TGCGCCAGCAGCTCCACTAACAGCGGGAGGTACGAGCAGTACTTC.

This chain connects TRBV6-5 to TRBJ1-2; 7 bases align to TRBD1. CDR1 and CDR2 (germline): MNHEY, SVGAGI. V trimming: 6 bases; J trimming: 8 bases; junction bases outside the gene matches: 9. The CDR3 totals 13 residues. The CDR3 loop reads CASRTDRADGYTF. The CDR3 nucleotides read TGTGCCAGCAGGACAGACAGGGCGGACGGCTACACCTTC.

V and J are TRBV18 and TRBJ2-7, with D tentatively TRBD1 (6 bases). Germline values: CDR1 KGHSH, CDR2 LQKENI. The CDR3 spans 14 residues. The ends were cut back, 5 bases at V and 2 bases at J, with 13 bases in the middle. The CDR3 DNA reads TGTGCCAGCTCAGACGGGACAAGTACCTACGAGCAGTACTTC. Encoded protein: CASSDGTSTYEQYF.

The rearrangement uses TRBV19 and TRBJ2-7; possible D gene TRBD2, 5 bases. Germline V gene sequence: CDR1 LNHDA, CDR2 SQIVND (reference sequence). The V end was cut by 5 bases, the J end by 3 bases, with 14 bases between. The CDR3 sequence is 14 residues long. The CDR3 spells CASSASQGSYEQYF. The CDR3 DNA sequence: TGTGCCAGTAGTGCCTCGCAAGGGAGCTACGAGCAGTACTTC. Full variable domain (rest looked up from reference TRBV19 and TRBJ2-7): DGGITQSPKYLFRKEGQNVTLSCEQNLNHDAMYWYRQDPGQGLRLIYYSQIVNDFQKGDIAEGYSVSREKKESFPLTVTSAQKNPTAFYLCASSASQGSYEQYFGPGTRLTVT.

The V gene is TRBV12-5, the J gene TRBJ2-2; D uncertain. Germline CDR1 reads LGHNT; CDR2 reads FRNRAP. The V end lost 4 bases, the J end lost 5 bases, and 11 bases lay between the germline ends. This CDR3 comprises 14 residues. In DNA, the CDR3 is TGTGCTAGTGGTTCCTCAGATGGTACCGGGGAGCTGTTTTTT. It translates to CASGSSDGTGELFF. Based on the CDR3 plus reference TRBV12-5 and TRBJ2-2, the full variable domain is DARVTQTPRHKVTEMGQEVTMRCQPILGHNTVFWYRQTMMQGLELLAYFRNRAPLDDSGMPKDRFSAEMPDATLATLKIQPSEPRDSAVYFCASGSSDGTGELFFGEGSRLTVL.

V is TRBV6-5 and J is TRBJ2-7, with 10 bases fitting TRBD1. The germline V gene encodes CDR1 MNHEY and CDR2 SVGAGI. CDR3 length: 16 residues. The V gene end was trimmed by 1 base and the J gene end by 2 bases; junction bases not matched to a gene: 5. The CDR3 coding sequence is TGTGCCAGCAGTTACTGGGGCGGGACAGGGGCCTACGAGCAGTACTTC. Translation: CASSYWGGTGAYEQYF.

The V gene is TRBV9, the J gene TRBJ2-5, with no clear D. Looked up from germline, CDR1 is SGDLS and CDR2 is YYNGEE. This CDR3 contains 13 residues. The ends were cut back, 0 bases at V and 9 bases at J, with 12 bases in the middle. CDR3 protein: CASSVAPSYAQYF. In DNA, the CDR3 is TGTGCCAGCAGCGTAGCCCCCTCCTATGCCCAGTACTTC.

This chain uses TRBV7-2 with TRBJ2-7; D might be TRBD2 (6 bases). In germline, CDR1 is SGHTA, CDR2 FQGNSA. V lost 4 bases and J lost 4, with 11 bases in between. The CDR3 has 13 residues. CDR3 region: CASSSGRHYEQYF. DNA for the CDR3: TGTGCCAGCAGCTCCGGGAGACATTACGAGCAGTACTTC.